This paragraph reports one T cell receptor (beta chain). As yet, its antigen is unknown. This entry belongs to a study of CXCR3-negative and CXCR3-positive naive CD8 T cells. Points from the study as a whole: CXCR3-positive naive cells carried more hydrophobic TRB CDR3s than CXCR3-negative naive cells did.

CDR3 size: 11 residues. Germline CDR1 is MNHNY and CDR2 is SVGAGI (reference sequence). The TRB libraries of cDNA were built by UMI-labeled 5' RACE. TCRdb reprocessed the 5' RACE reads, keeping one entry per CDR3 protein, no DNA. The sample totals over 55,000 distinct CDR3 sequences; its top ten clones hold roughly 0.58%. The origin of this receptor is a human donor in good health. Some clones in this sample may be carry-over from other donors' samples. V usage is TRBV6-6 and J usage is TRBJ2-2. The sequenced sample consisted of naive CXCR3+ CD8+ T cells from blood. The sample's subset: CD45RO-CCR7+CD27+CD95- naive CD8+ T cells expressing CXCR3 (TNR3+). CDR3 region: CASTHTGELFF.